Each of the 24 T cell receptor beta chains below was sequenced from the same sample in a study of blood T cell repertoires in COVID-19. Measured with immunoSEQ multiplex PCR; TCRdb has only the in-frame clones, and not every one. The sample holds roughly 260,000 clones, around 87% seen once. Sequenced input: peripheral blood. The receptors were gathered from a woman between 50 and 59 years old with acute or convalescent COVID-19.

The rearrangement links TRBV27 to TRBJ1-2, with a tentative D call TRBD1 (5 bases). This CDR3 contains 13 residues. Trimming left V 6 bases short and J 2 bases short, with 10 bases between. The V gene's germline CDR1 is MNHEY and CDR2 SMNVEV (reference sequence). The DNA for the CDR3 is TGTGCCAGCAGAGACAGCATCAACTATGGCTACACCTTC. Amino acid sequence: CASRDSINYGYTF.

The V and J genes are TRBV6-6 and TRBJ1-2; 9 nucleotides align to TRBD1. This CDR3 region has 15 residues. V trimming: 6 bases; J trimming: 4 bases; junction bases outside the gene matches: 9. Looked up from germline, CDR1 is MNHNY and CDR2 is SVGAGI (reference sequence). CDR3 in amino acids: CASRTRTGASYGYTF. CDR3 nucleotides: TGTGCCAGCAGAACCAGGACAGGGGCTTCCTATGGCTACACCTTC.

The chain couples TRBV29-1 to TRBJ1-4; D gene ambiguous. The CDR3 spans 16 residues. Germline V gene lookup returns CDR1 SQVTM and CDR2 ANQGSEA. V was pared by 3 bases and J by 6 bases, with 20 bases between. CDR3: CSVEASGDLLYEKLFF. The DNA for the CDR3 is TGCAGCGTTGAGGCATCCGGAGACCTCCTATATGAAAAACTGTTTTTT.

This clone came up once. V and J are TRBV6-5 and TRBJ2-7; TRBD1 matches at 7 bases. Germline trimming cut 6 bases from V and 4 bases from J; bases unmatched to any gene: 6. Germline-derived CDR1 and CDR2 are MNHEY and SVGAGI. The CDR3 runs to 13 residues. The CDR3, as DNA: TGTGCCAGCAGACCGGGACAGCCGTACGAGCAGTACTTC. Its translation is CASRPGQPYEQYF.

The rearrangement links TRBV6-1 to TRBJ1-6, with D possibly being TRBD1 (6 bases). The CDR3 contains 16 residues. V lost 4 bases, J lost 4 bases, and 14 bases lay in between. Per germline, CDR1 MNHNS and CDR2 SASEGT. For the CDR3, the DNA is TGTGCCAGCAGTGTACAGGGATCATCTTATAATTCACCCCTCCACTTT. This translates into CASSVQGSSYNSPLHF.

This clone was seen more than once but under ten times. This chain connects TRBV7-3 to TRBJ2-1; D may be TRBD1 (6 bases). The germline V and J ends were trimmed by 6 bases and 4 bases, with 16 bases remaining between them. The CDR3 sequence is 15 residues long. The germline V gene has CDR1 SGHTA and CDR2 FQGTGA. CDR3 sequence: CASSRTDLEYNEQFF. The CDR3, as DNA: TGTGCCAGCAGTCGGACAGATCTAGAATACAATGAGCAGTTCTTC.

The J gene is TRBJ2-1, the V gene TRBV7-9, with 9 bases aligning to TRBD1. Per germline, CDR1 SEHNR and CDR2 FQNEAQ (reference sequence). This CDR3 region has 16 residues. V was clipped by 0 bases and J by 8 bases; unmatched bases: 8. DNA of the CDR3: TGTGCCAGCAGCTTAGCGAGGGACAGGGTTTTCGATGAGCAGTTCTTC. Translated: CASSLARDRVFDEQFF.

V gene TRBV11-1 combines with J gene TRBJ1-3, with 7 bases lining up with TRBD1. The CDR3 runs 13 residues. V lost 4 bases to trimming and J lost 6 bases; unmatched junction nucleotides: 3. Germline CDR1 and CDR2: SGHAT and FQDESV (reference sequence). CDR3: CASSWTGANTIYF. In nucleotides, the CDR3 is TGTGCCAGCAGCTGGACAGGTGCAAACACCATATATTTT. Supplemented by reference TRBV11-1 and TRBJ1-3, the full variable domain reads EAEVAQSPRYKITEKSQAVAFWCDPISGHATLYWYRQILGQGPELLVQFQDESVVDDSQLPKDRFSAERLKGVDSTLKIQPAELGDSAMYLCASSWTGANTIYFGEGSWLTVV.

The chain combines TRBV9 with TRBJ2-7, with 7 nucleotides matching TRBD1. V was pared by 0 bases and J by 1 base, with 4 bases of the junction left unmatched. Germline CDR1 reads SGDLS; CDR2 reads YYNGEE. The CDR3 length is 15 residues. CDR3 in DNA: TGTGCCAGCAGCGTAGACTGGACAGGATCCTACGAGCAGTACTTC. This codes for CASSVDWTGSYEQYF.

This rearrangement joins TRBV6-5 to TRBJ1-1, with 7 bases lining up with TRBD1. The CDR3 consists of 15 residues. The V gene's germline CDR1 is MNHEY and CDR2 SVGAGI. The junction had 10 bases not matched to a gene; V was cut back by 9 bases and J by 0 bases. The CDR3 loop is CASREGQPMNTEAFF. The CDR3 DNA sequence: TGTGCCAGTCGGGAGGGACAGCCGATGAACACTGAAGCTTTCTTT.

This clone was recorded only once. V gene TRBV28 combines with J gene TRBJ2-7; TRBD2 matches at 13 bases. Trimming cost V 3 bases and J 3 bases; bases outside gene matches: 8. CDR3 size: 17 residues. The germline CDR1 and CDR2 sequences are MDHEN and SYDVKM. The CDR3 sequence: CASSFRTSGSQDYEQYF. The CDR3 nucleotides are TGTGCCAGCAGTTTTAGGACTAGCGGGAGCCAGGACTACGAGCAGTACTTC.

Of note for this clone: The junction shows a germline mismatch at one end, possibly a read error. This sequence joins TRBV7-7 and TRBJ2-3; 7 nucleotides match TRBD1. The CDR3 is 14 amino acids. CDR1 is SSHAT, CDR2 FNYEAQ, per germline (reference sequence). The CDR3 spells CASSFGQGTDTQYF. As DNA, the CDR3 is TGTGCTAGCAGCTTCGGACAGGGCACAGATACGCAGTATTTT.

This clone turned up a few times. The CDR3 region is CASSGVAGGNEQFF. DNA of the CDR3: TGTGCCAGCAGCGGGGTAGCGGGAGGGAATGAGCAGTTCTTC. V usage is TRBV7-3 and J usage is TRBJ2-1, with TRBD2 matching 11 bases. V lost 5 bases to trimming and J lost 7 bases; unmatched junction nucleotides: 4. This CDR3 has 14 amino acids. In germline, CDR1 is SGHTA, CDR2 FQGTGA.

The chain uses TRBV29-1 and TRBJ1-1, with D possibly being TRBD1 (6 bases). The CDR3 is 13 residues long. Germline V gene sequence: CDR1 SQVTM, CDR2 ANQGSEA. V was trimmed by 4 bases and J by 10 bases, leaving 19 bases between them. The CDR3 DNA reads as TGCAGCGTTGCTGGTTTGGGGGGGCGCGGAGCTTTCTTT. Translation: CSVAGLGGRGAFF.

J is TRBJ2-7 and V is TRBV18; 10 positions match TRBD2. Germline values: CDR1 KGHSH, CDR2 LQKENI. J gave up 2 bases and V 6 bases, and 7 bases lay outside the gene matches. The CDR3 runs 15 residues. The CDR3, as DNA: TGTGCCAGCTCTCGCGGGACTAGCGTGACCTACGAGCAGTACTTC. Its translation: CASSRGTSVTYEQYF.

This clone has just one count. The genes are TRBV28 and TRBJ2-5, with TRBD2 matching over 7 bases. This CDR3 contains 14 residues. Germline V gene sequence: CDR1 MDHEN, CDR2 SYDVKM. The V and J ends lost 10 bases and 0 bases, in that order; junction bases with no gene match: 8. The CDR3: CATTPAGDQETQYF. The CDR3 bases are TGTGCCACCACCCCGGCGGGGGACCAAGAGACCCAGTACTTC.

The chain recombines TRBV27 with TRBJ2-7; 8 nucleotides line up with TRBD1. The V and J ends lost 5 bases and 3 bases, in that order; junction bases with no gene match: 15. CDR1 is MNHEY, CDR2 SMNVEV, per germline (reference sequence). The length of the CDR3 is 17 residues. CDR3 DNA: TGTGCCAGCAGTACCTTAACCCCAGGGGGCGCTGGCTACGAGCAGTACTTC. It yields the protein CASSTLTPGGAGYEQYF.

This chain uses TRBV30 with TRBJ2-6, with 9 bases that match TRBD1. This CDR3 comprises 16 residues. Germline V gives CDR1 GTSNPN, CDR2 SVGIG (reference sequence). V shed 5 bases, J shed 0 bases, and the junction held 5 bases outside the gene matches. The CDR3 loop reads CAWEGQGLSGANVLTF. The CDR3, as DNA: TGTGCCTGGGAGGGACAGGGTCTCTCTGGGGCCAACGTCCTGACTTTC.

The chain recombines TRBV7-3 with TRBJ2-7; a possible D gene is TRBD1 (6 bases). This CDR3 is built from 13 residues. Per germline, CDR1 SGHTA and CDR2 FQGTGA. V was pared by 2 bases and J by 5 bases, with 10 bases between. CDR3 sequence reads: CASSLSQGNEQYF. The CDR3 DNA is TGTGCCAGCAGCTTATCGCAGGGGAACGAGCAGTACTTC.

CDR3 amino acids: CASRRTTGSNEKLFF. The CDR3 DNA sequence: TGTGCCAGTAGACGGACGACAGGTTCTAATGAAAAACTGTTTTTT. The chain is built from TRBV19 and TRBJ1-4, with D possibly TRBD1 on 6 matching bases. The V gene lost 6 bases and the J gene lost 3 bases, with 14 bases spanning the gap. Per the germline V gene, CDR1 is LNHDA and CDR2 is SQIVND (reference sequence). There are 15 residues in the CDR3.

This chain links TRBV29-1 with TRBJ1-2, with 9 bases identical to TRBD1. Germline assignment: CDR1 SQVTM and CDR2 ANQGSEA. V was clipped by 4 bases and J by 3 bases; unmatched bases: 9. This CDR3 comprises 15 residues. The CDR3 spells CSVVVWDREDYGYTF. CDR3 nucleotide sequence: TGCAGCGTTGTAGTTTGGGACAGGGAGGACTATGGCTACACCTTC.

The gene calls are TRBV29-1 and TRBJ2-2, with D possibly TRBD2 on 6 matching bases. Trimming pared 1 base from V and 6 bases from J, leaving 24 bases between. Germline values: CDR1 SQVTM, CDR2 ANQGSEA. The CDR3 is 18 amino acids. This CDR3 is CSVEVRARRVRIAGELFF. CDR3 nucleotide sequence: TGCAGCGTTGAAGTACGGGCCCGGAGGGTTCGAATCGCCGGGGAGCTGTTTTTT.

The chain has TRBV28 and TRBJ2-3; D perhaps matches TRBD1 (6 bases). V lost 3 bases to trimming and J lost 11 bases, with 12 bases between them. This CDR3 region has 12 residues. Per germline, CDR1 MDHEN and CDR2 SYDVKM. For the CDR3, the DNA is TGTGCCAGCAGTTTCCCGGGACATGGGCAGTATTTT. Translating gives CASSFPGHGQYF.

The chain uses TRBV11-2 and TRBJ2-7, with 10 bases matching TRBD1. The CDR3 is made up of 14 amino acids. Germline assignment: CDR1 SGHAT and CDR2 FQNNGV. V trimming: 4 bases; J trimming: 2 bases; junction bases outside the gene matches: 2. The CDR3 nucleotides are TGTGCCAGCAGCTCCGGGACAGGGGCCTACGAGCAGTACTTC. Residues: CASSSGTGAYEQYF. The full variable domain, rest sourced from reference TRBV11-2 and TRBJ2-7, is EAGVAQSPRYKIIEKRQSVAFWCNPISGHATLYWYQQILGQGPKLLIQFQNNGVVDDSQLPKDRFSAERLKGVDSTLKIQPAKLEDSAVYLCASSSGTGAYEQYFGPGTRLTVT.